Sequencing of this T cell receptor (beta chain) was carried out in a study of blood T cell repertoires in COVID-19 (dated by TCRdb to about 2020). A note on the overall study: Samples from collaborators originated in the United States, Italy and Spain and spanned both the acute and convalescent phases of COVID-19. The repertoires were released in a freely available public database intended as a resource for research on the immune response to SARS-CoV-2. Nearly every sample came with metadata listing a de-identified subject ID, COVID-19 status, age in years and sex. Where available, HLA class I and class II types were obtained from metadata supplied by the sample provider rather than from assay-based typing. Deeply sampled blood TCRbeta repertoires from subjects exposed to, actively infected with, or recovered from COVID-19 were included in the dataset. The material from the prospective study consisted of cDNA or gDNA derived from T cells, B-cell-depleted T cells, or PBMCs. The samples were drawn from two sources: the first 160 participants of the ongoing ImmuneRACE study, and some 1,300 subjects contributed by 6 global collaborators.

Turning to this clone: Its cognate antigen has yet to be identified. Base-call qualities are not available, and no considerably larger clone is one nucleotide away.

Broader findings and caveats from the paper: The quantity of clinical and demographic metadata differed by source and by participant and was supplied without curation.

V is shortened by 1 base, J by 2 bases, and the region joining them spans 6 bases. In the germline V gene (reference sequence), CDR1 corresponds to LNHDA and CDR2 to SQIVND. From the cysteine up to the phenylalanine, the CDR3 has a length of 14 residues. Only the CDR3 DNA is retained, 42 bases long and in frame from the first base. The collaborating institutions used their own protocols to collect whole blood in K2EDTA tubes. For TCRbeta analysis, collaborators shipped samples as frozen whole blood, isolated PBMCs, or DNA extracted from either of those sample types. TCRbeta CDR3 regions were amplified from genomic DNA using the immunoSEQ Assay, a bias-controlled multiplex PCR. Per the original workflow: Within the assay, amplification of reference gene primers was used to estimate how many nucleated cells each sample contained. To quantify the absolute abundance of each unique TCRbeta CDR3 rearrangement, sequence reads were collapsed and filtered. For each sample, productive Simpson clonality was calculated as the square root of Simpson's diversity index across productive rearrangements. TCRdb limited this immuneACCESS table to in-frame rearrangements with V and J called. A share of clones is missing; checked studies link under half to unresolved V genes, and the rest is unexplained. V, J and clone size derive from that table, while D and trimming were established from the DNA sequence. Across this sample there are 200,000 to 250,000 clones, with 84% seen only once. The ten most abundant clones make up around 2% of the sample.

The receptor was derived from a woman aged 55-75 years with acute or convalescent COVID-19. The sample taken for sequencing was peripheral blood. The V and J genes are TRBV19 and TRBJ1-5, and the D gene may be TRBD1, 5 bases matching. The base sequence is TGTGCCAGTAGTATAGGACAGCGCAATCAGCCCCAGCATTTT. Translated, it reads CASSIGQRNQPQHF.